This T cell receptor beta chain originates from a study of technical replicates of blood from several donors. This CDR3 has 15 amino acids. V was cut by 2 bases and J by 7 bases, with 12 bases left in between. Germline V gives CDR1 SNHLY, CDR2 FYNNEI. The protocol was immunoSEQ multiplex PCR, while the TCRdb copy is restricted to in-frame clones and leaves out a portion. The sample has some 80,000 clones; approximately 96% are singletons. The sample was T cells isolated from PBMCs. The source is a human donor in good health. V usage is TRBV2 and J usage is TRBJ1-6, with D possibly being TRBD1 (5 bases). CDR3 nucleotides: TGTGCCAGCAGTGAATATAGGGGAAGGAATTCACCCCTCCACTTT. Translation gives CASSEYRGRNSPLHF.